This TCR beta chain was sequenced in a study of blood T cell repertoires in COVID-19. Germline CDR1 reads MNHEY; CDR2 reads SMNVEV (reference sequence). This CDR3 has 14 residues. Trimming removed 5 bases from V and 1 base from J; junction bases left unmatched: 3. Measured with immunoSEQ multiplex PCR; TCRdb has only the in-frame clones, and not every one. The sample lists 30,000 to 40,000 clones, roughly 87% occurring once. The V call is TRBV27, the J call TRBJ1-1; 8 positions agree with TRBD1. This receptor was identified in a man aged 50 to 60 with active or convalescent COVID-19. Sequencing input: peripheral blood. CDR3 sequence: CASSRDRGNTEAFF. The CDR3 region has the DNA TGTGCCAGCAGTCGCGACAGGGGGAACACTGAAGCTTTCTTT.